Given below is one T cell receptor beta chain in context. This entry belongs to a study of blood T cell repertoires in COVID-19. About the research overall: Samples came from the United States, Italy and Spain, spanning acute and convalescent COVID-19. Sources were T cells, B-cell-depleted T cells, or PBMCs; the material itself was cDNA or gDNA.

Per the original methods: Amplification from reference gene primers served as the basis for estimated nucleated cell counts. The repertoire was sequenced with immunoSEQ multiplex PCR; TCRdb's copy has only in-frame clones and lacks some. The V and J calls and the clone size are those of that table, but D and trimming were determined from the DNA. The table includes about 240,000 clones, roughly nine tenths detected once. Germline values: CDR1 GTSNPN, CDR2 SVGIG (reference sequence). V was clipped by 2 bases and J by 4 bases, with 8 bases between them. This CDR3 has 13 residues. The chain recombines TRBV30 with TRBJ2-2; perhaps TRBD1 as D (5 bases). This clonotype was sampled from a man in his 60s with acute or convalescent COVID-19. Sequencing used peripheral blood. The CDR3 DNA is TGTGCCTGGAGTAGACAGTCCACCGGGGAGCTGTTTTTT. This translates into CAWSRQSTGELFF. Full variable domain (missing parts from reference TRBV30 and TRBJ2-2): SQTIHQWPATLVQPVGSPLSLECTVEGTSNPNLYWYRQAAGRGLQLLFYSVGIGQISSEVPQNLSASRPQDRQFILSSKKLLLSDSGFYLCAWSRQSTGELFFGEGSRLTVL.